These T cell receptor beta chains were read from a single sample in a study of cytomegalovirus exposure and HLA in healthy donors. The data were produced by immunoSEQ multiplex PCR, yet TCRdb's version contains in-frame clones alone and is incomplete. Of approximately 130,000 clones detected, approximately 82% appear once; the ten largest clones hold 2% to 3%. The sequencing sample was made of PBMCs. These receptors all stem from a man in his fifties in good health and CMV-seronegative. The CDR3 runs from the conserved cysteine through the conserved F or W. D genes are given only for firm matches. The size entry is marked missing in some rows and otherwise reads once, few, many or a size class.

clone_size	v_call	d_call	j_call	cdr3_aa	cdr3_nt
-	TRBV14	-	TRBJ2-1	CASSQDRRGSPYNEQFF	TGTGCCAGCAGCCAAGATAGAAGGGGAAGTCCCTACAATGAGCAGTTCTTC
-	TRBV7-9	TRBD1	TRBJ1-4	CASSPQGDEKLFF	TGTGCCAGCAGCCCTCAGGGGGATGAAAAACTGTTTTTT
-	TRBV19	-	TRBJ2-3	CASSLRVLDTQYF	TGTGCCAGTAGTCTCAGGGTCTTAGATACGCAGTATTTT
few	TRBV4-1	TRBD2	TRBJ2-7	CASSQHARGLAVTYEQYF	TGCGCCAGCAGCCAGCATGCCCGTGGACTAGCGGTGACCTACGAGCAGTACTTC
-	TRBV5-6	-	TRBJ2-5	CASSSLVLVDIPQETQYF	TGTGCCAGCAGCTCCCTGGTGCTGGTAGACATTCCCCAAGAGACCCAGTACTTC
-	TRBV7-2	-	TRBJ2-7	CASSFLGQGIYDEQYF	TGTGCCAGCAGCTTCCTTGGGCAGGGAATTTACGACGAGCAGTACTTC
few	TRBV5-1	TRBD1	TRBJ2-3	CASSSGTASAHTQYF	TGCGCCAGCAGCTCCGGGACAGCCTCAGCCCATACGCAGTATTTT
-	TRBV7-8	TRBD1	TRBJ1-5	CASSLERSGQGLVPQHF	TGTGCCAGCAGCTTAGAGAGGTCCGGACAGGGTTTAGTCCCCCAGCATTTT
-	TRBV5-1	-	TRBJ1-2	CASSFGTLRANYGYTF	TGCGCCAGCAGTTTTGGGACACTTAGAGCTAACTATGGCTACACCTTC
-	TRBV29-1	-	TRBJ1-2	CSVDGGYGYTF	TGCAGCGTTGACGGCGGCTATGGCTACACCTTC
-	TRBV4-1	-	TRBJ1-3	CASSQGGPLSGNTIYF	TGCGCCAGCAGCCAAGGGGGGCCGCTCTCTGGAAACACCATATATTTT
-	TRBV7-9	TRBD2	TRBJ2-1	CASSSGLVSVHEQFF	TGTGCCAGCAGCTCAGGACTAGTATCCGTCCATGAGCAGTTCTTC
-	TRBV27	-	TRBJ2-1	CASSLRLSSYNEQFF	TGTGCCAGCAGTTTGAGGCTGAGCTCCTACAATGAGCAGTTCTTC
-	TRBV2	-	TRBJ2-1	CASKDPFRSRDNEQFF	TGTGCCAGCAAGGATCCCTTCCGCTCACGGGACAATGAGCAGTTCTTC
-	TRBV30	-	TRBJ1-2	CAWSSEGVRGGLF	TGTGCCTGGAGTTCAGAAGGGGTTAGAGGAGGGCTCTTC
once	TRBV5-4	-	TRBJ1-1	CASSEGENTEAFF	TGTGCCAGCAGCGAGGGGGAGAACACTGAAGCTTTCTTT
-	TRBV7-7	-	TRBJ2-3	CASSLNSRTDTQYF	TGTGCTAGCAGCTTAAATAGCCGCACAGATACGCAGTATTTT
few	TRBV5-6	TRBD2	TRBJ2-1	CASSSYLAGGPNEQFF	TGTGCCAGCAGCAGTTATTTGGCGGGGGGGCCCAATGAGCAGTTCTTC
once	TRBV5-4	TRBD1	TRBJ1-2	CASSSRGQGARGYTF	TGTGCCAGCAGCTCCCGGGGACAGGGGGCGCGGGGCTACACCTTC
-	TRBV12-5	-	TRBJ2-3	CASGLQRDTDTQYF	TGTGCTAGTGGTTTGCAACGGGACACAGATACGCAGTATTTT
few	TRBV4-1	-	TRBJ1-2	CASSQDSRQVALRGYTF	TGCGCCAGCAGCCAAGACAGTCGGCAGGTCGCCTTGCGTGGCTACACCTTC